Listed below are T cell receptor beta chains from one sample, sequenced in a study of shared clonotypes between healthy human individuals. Libraries were prepared by immunoSEQ multiplex PCR; TCRdb keeps only in-frame clonotypes and omits some of them. The sample carries around 2.5 million clones, over 85% recorded once. Sequencing was performed on naive CD4+ T cells from PBMCs. These receptor sequences come from a man younger than 35 in good health. Some clones in this sample may be carry-over from other donors' samples. Each CDR3 is given with its conserved first and last residue. The D gene is left open where the match is weak. Size tells how often a clone was seen (once, few, many) or the class of an expanded clone, and some rows leave it out.

clone size: .; D gene: TRBD1; J gene: TRBJ2-5; V gene: TRBV4-3; CDR3 protein: CASSPDRGLETQYF; CDR3 DNA: TGCGCCAGCAGCCCGGACAGGGGGTTGGAGACCCAGTACTTC
clone size: .; D gene: .; J gene: TRBJ1-4; V gene: TRBV2; CDR3 protein: CASRRAITGTLNEKLFF; CDR3 DNA: TGTGCCAGCAGGAGAGCTATAACCGGGACCTTAAATGAAAAACTGTTTTTT
clone size: .; D gene: .; J gene: TRBJ2-6; V gene: TRBV30; CDR3 protein: CAWSQTGANVLTF; CDR3 DNA: TGTGCCTGGAGCCAGACTGGGGCCAACGTCCTGACTTTC
clone size: .; D gene: .; J gene: TRBJ1-2; V gene: TRBV11-1; CDR3 protein: CASRDTDSNYGYTF; CDR3 DNA: TGTGCCAGCAGGGATACGGACAGTAACTATGGCTACACCTTC
clone size: .; D gene: .; J gene: TRBJ2-7; V gene: TRBV2; CDR3 protein: CASWVGTYEQYF; CDR3 DNA: TGTGCCAGCTGGGTGGGGACTTACGAGCAATACTTC
clone size: .; D gene: TRBD2; J gene: TRBJ2-7; V gene: TRBV19; CDR3 protein: CASTKGGTSGTYEQYF; CDR3 DNA: TGTGCCAGTACTAAAGGAGGGACTAGCGGAACCTACGAGCAGTACTTC
clone size: .; D gene: TRBD1; J gene: TRBJ1-4; V gene: TRBV6-1; CDR3 protein: CASSVTGANEKLFF; CDR3 DNA: TGTGCCAGCAGTGTAACAGGGGCTAATGAAAAACTGTTTTTT
clone size: .; D gene: TRBD2; J gene: TRBJ2-1; V gene: TRBV27; CDR3 protein: CASSLRLAGVHEQFF; CDR3 DNA: TGTGCCAGCAGCTTAAGACTAGCGGGAGTGCATGAGCAGTTCTTC
clone size: .; D gene: TRBD1; J gene: TRBJ1-2; V gene: TRBV5-1; CDR3 protein: CASSLDREGYGYTF; CDR3 DNA: TGCGCCAGCAGTTTGGACAGGGAGGGGTATGGCTACACCTTC
clone size: .; D gene: TRBD2; J gene: TRBJ2-5; V gene: TRBV15; CDR3 protein: CATSRIMGGETQYF; CDR3 DNA: TGTGCCACCAGCAGAATTATGGGGGGGGAGACCCAGTACTTC
clone size: .; D gene: .; J gene: TRBJ1-5; V gene: TRBV6-5; CDR3 protein: CASSDYQPQHF; CDR3 DNA: TGTGCCAGCAGTGACTATCAGCCCCAGCATTTT
clone size: .; D gene: .; J gene: TRBJ2-2; V gene: TRBV7-3; CDR3 protein: CASSLMEGVGELFF; CDR3 DNA: TGTGCCAGCAGCTTAATGGAGGGTGTCGGGGAGCTGTTTTTT
clone size: .; D gene: .; J gene: TRBJ2-1; V gene: TRBV5-1; CDR3 protein: CASSFQGPTNEQFF; CDR3 DNA: TGCGCCAGCAGCTTCCAGGGACCTACCAATGAGCAGTTCTTC
clone size: .; D gene: TRBD1; J gene: TRBJ1-2; V gene: TRBV27; CDR3 protein: CASSRQGARGYTF; CDR3 DNA: TGTGCCAGCAGTCGACAGGGGGCGAGGGGCTACACCTTC
clone size: once; D gene: .; J gene: TRBJ1-2; V gene: TRBV19; CDR3 protein: CASSILESPHGYTF; CDR3 DNA: TGTGCCAGTAGTATACTCGAAAGCCCTCATGGCTACACCTTC
clone size: .; D gene: TRBD1; J gene: TRBJ2-2; V gene: TRBV27; CDR3 protein: CASRPLFGRGQDTGELFF; CDR3 DNA: TGTGCCAGCAGACCCCTCTTCGGCAGGGGGCAAGACACCGGGGAGCTGTTTTTT
clone size: .; D gene: .; J gene: TRBJ2-5; V gene: TRBV7-9; CDR3 protein: CASGIVGIGGETQYF; CDR3 DNA: TGTGCCAGCGGCATTGTGGGTATAGGTGGTGAGACCCAGTACTTC
clone size: .; D gene: TRBD2; J gene: TRBJ2-3; V gene: TRBV7-3; CDR3 protein: CASSSGLGTSDTQYF; CDR3 DNA: TGTGCCAGCAGCTCGGGACTAGGAACGTCGGATACGCAGTATTTT
clone size: .; D gene: .; J gene: TRBJ1-1; V gene: TRBV27; CDR3 protein: CASSSSRAGGRGAFF; CDR3 DNA: TGTGCCAGCAGTTCTAGCAGAGCCGGGGGGCGCGGGGCTTTCTTT
clone size: .; D gene: .; J gene: TRBJ2-1; V gene: TRBV11-3; CDR3 protein: CASSLGGGMVNEQFF; CDR3 DNA: TGTGCCAGCAGCTTAGGGGGCGGAATGGTCAATGAGCAGTTCTTC
clone size: .; D gene: .; J gene: TRBJ2-1; V gene: TRBV18; CDR3 protein: CASSLEATSLYNEQFF; CDR3 DNA: TGTGCCAGCTCCCTAGAGGCTACCTCCCTCTACAATGAGCAGTTCTTC
clone size: few; D gene: TRBD1; J gene: TRBJ1-1; V gene: TRBV29-1; CDR3 protein: CSVEPDRDATEAFF; CDR3 DNA: TGCAGCGTTGAACCCGACAGGGATGCCACTGAAGCTTTCTTT
clone size: .; D gene: .; J gene: TRBJ2-7; V gene: TRBV15; CDR3 protein: CATSRGRGGEQYF; CDR3 DNA: TGTGCCACCAGCAGAGGCCGCGGCGGCGAGCAGTACTTC
clone size: .; D gene: TRBD1; J gene: TRBJ1-2; V gene: TRBV28; CDR3 protein: CASRTGPRDYGYTF; CDR3 DNA: TGTGCCAGCCGGACAGGCCCCAGGGACTATGGCTACACCTTC
clone size: few; D gene: .; J gene: TRBJ2-2; V gene: TRBV7-6; CDR3 protein: CASSYNTNTGELFF; CDR3 DNA: TGTGCCAGCAGCTACAATACTAACACCGGGGAGCTGTTTTTT
clone size: .; D gene: .; J gene: TRBJ2-6; V gene: TRBV7-2; CDR3 protein: CASSRRSSGANVLTF; CDR3 DNA: TGTGCCAGCAGCAGGCGTAGCTCTGGGGCCAACGTCCTGACTTTC
clone size: .; D gene: .; J gene: TRBJ1-2; V gene: TRBV4-3; CDR3 protein: CASSQGRLVGYTF; CDR3 DNA: TGCGCCAGCAGCCAAGGCCGGTTGGTGGGCTACACCTTC
clone size: .; D gene: TRBD1; J gene: TRBJ2-3; V gene: TRBV7-9; CDR3 protein: CASSSPLLQGAQYF; CDR3 DNA: TGTGCCAGCAGCTCTCCACTATTACAGGGGGCGCAGTATTTT
clone size: .; D gene: .; J gene: TRBJ1-1; V gene: TRBV9; CDR3 protein: CASSVNPVGGTEAFF; CDR3 DNA: TGTGCCAGCAGCGTAAATCCGGTGGGGGGCACTGAAGCTTTCTTT
clone size: .; D gene: .; J gene: TRBJ1-4; V gene: TRBV15; CDR3 protein: CATSRVWKEEKLFF; CDR3 DNA: TGTGCCACCAGCAGAGTGTGGAAGGAAGAAAAACTGTTTTTT
clone size: .; D gene: TRBD2; J gene: TRBJ2-1; V gene: TRBV28; CDR3 protein: CASRRGGESYNEQFF; CDR3 DNA: TGTGCCAGCAGGCGTGGGGGGGAGTCCTACAATGAGCAGTTCTTC
clone size: .; D gene: .; J gene: TRBJ1-2; V gene: TRBV18; CDR3 protein: CASSPPNLYGYTF; CDR3 DNA: TGTGCCAGCTCACCACCCAATCTTTATGGCTACACCTTC
clone size: once; D gene: TRBD2; J gene: TRBJ2-7; V gene: TRBV28; CDR3 protein: CASSSSGTSGRYEQYF; CDR3 DNA: TGTGCCAGCAGTTCTTCCGGGACTAGCGGGAGGTACGAGCAGTACTTC
clone size: .; D gene: TRBD1; J gene: TRBJ2-7; V gene: TRBV11-2; CDR3 protein: CASSLALTGTGVHEQYF; CDR3 DNA: TGTGCCAGCAGCTTAGCTTTGACGGGGACAGGGGTCCACGAGCAGTACTTC
clone size: .; D gene: .; J gene: TRBJ2-2; V gene: TRBV10-3; CDR3 protein: CAIRDSFQGGQSQVTGELFF; CDR3 DNA: TGTGCCATCAGGGATTCTTTCCAAGGAGGACAGTCCCAAGTTACCGGGGAGCTGTTTTTT
clone size: .; D gene: TRBD2; J gene: TRBJ2-1; V gene: TRBV7-2; CDR3 protein: CASSRTSGSVNEQFF; CDR3 DNA: TGTGCCAGCAGCCGTACTAGCGGGTCAGTAAATGAGCAGTTCTTC
clone size: .; D gene: .; J gene: TRBJ2-2; V gene: TRBV7-6; CDR3 protein: CASSLRASGELFF; CDR3 DNA: TGTGCCAGCAGCCTCAGGGCCTCCGGGGAGCTGTTTTTT